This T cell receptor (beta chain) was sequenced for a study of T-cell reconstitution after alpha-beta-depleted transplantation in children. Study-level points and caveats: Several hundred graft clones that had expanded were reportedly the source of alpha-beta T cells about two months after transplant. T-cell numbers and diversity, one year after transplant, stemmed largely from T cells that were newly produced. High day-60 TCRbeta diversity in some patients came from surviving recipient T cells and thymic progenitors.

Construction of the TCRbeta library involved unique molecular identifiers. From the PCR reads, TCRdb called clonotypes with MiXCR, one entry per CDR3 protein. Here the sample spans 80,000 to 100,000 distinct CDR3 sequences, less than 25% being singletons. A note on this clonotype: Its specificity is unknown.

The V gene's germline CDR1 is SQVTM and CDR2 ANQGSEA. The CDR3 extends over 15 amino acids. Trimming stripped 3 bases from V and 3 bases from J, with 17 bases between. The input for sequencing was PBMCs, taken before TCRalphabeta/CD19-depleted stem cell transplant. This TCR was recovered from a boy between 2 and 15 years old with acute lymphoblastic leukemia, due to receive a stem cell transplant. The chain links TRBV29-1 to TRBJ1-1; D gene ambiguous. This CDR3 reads CSVDRPTSSDTEAFF. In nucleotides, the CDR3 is TGCAGCGTTGATAGGCCGACAAGCTCGGACACTGAAGCTTTCTTT.